This T cell receptor (beta chain) appears in the sequencing data of a study of shared T cell receptors in the human thymus. The V end was cut by 0 bases, the J end by 1 base, with 8 bases between. The CDR3 is made up of 14 amino acids. CDR1 is SGDLS, CDR2 YYNGEE, per germline. Notes on this clone: Other nucleotide sequences in the sample specify the same CDR3.

The table came from immunoSEQ multiplex PCR; TCRdb's copy has only in-frame clones and leaves some out. Here the sample spans about 660,000 clones, around 87% being singletons. The same sample was also studied in work on human thymus T cells. That source reports: Resections obtained during corrective heart surgery supplied the thymus tissue. Thymic as well as blood repertoires seemed to favor certain V and J genes unevenly. Related research examined unrelated individuals and reported that their thymic repertoires overlapped highly.

This chain links TRBV9 with TRBJ2-7; D uncertain. The clonotype was recovered from a boy under three years old with a congenital heart defect. Input material: thymocytes. CDR3 DNA sequence: TGTGCCAGCAGCGTAGGGTCAGGATCCTACGAGCAGTACTTC. Translating it yields CASSVGSGSYEQYF.